A single sample is the source of the 5 T cell receptor beta chains below, sequenced in a study of T cell responses to AZD1222 COVID-19 vaccine. Some clones are missing from TCRdb's copy, which holds only in-frame ones; the method was immunoSEQ multiplex PCR. The sample lists 90,000 to 130,000 clones, 94% occurring once. The sample consisted of peripheral blood, taken 28 days after the second AZD1222 dose. Receptors were obtained from an adult who received the AZD1222 COVID-19 vaccine.

This clone came up a few times. The rearrangement joins TRBV21-1 to TRBJ1-5; the table's TRBD1 call for D was not verified on the DNA. TRBV21-1 is labeled a pseudogene. The CDR3 runs to 18 residues. Here the CDR3 reads CASRIKGPHRDRNQPQHF. The CDR3 DNA is TGTGCCAGCAGGATAAAGGGACCACACCGGGACAGAAATCAGCCCCAGCATTTT.

CDR3 coding DNA: TGTGCCAGCAGCTTGAAAGCCGGGGGGACCCTGAACACTGAAGCTTTCTTT. This sequence encodes CASSLKAGGTLNTEAFF. The rearrangement joins TRBV7-9 to TRBJ1-1, with a possible D match to TRBD1 (5 bases). The CDR3 has 17 residues. Germline V gives CDR1 SEHNR, CDR2 FQNEAQ (reference sequence). Between the trimmed V and J ends, which lost 3 bases and 0 bases, there was a span of 17 bases.

The chain joins TRBV10-2 to TRBJ1-6, with TRBD1 matching over 7 bases. The CDR3 runs to 17 residues. Germline CDR1 is WSHSY and CDR2 is SAAADI. The J segment lost 5 bases and the V segment lost 3 bases, leaving 10 bases of the junction unmatched. The CDR3: CASSDPTGTLHNSPLHF. DNA for the CDR3: TGCGCCAGCAGTGACCCGACAGGGACCCTCCATAATTCACCCCTCCACTTT.

The chain combines TRBV9 with TRBJ1-5; TRBD1 agrees at 7 bases. The V gene's germline CDR1 is SGDLS and CDR2 YYNGEE. The CDR3 runs 15 residues. The trim removed 0 bases at V and 7 bases at J, leaving 7 bases unmatched. CDR3 sequence (DNA): TGTGCCAGCAGCGTAGGATCAGGGGGGCGACAGCCCCAGCATTTT. Translated, it gives CASSVGSGGRQPQHF.

The rearrangement joins TRBV5-4 to TRBJ1-2; no definite D call. The V gene lost 2 bases and the J gene lost 1 base, with 6 bases spanning the gap. This CDR3 is 13 amino acids long. Germline V gives CDR1 SGHNT, CDR2 YYREEE (reference sequence). CDR3 nucleotide sequence: TGTGCCAGCAGCTTTGACGGTAACTATGGCTACACCTTC. Translation: CASSFDGNYGYTF.